The T cell receptor (beta chain) under discussion was sequenced for a study of shared clonotypes between healthy human individuals. Study as a whole: Plates per donor: three CD4 naive, three CD4 memory, two CD8 naive, one CD8 memory. Study conclusions and caveats: Large sequencing depth failed to make sorted-subset sequencing complete, rarefaction showed.

Sorted-subset replicate PCRs used 150 to 200 ng of genomic DNA. This amount corresponded to about 30,000 T cell genomes. The method was immunoSEQ multiplex PCR; TCRdb's version includes in-frame clones alone and lacks a portion of them. The sample lists 500,000 or so clones; about 96% were seen once. This clone was observed a handful of times. The antigen is undetermined. The CDR3 totals 15 residues. Between the trimmed V and J ends, which lost 6 bases and 5 bases, there was a span of 17 bases. The V gene's germline CDR1 is LGHNA and CDR2 YNFKEQ. Memory CD4+ cells were the fraction left after CD45RA+ naive selection.

The source is a woman aged 30 to 39 in good health. The chain recombines TRBV4-2 with TRBJ1-5, with D maybe TRBD1 (6 bases). The source material was naive CD4+ T cells sorted from blood. The subset here: CD45RA+ positively selected. The CDR3: CASSSDRTRDQPQHF. CDR3 DNA: TGTGCCAGCAGTTCTGACAGGACACGGGATCAGCCCCAGCATTTT.